This TCR beta chain was recorded in a study of blood T cell repertoires in COVID-19 (dated by TCRdb to the early 2020s). With regard to the full study: Collaborator samples came from the United States, Italy and Spain and covered acute and convalescent phases of COVID-19. Deeply sampled blood TCRbeta repertoires from subjects exposed to, actively infected with, or recovered from COVID-19 were included in the dataset. Where available, HLA class I and class II types were obtained from metadata supplied by the sample provider rather than from assay-based typing. The prospective study material was composed of cDNA or gDNA derived from T cells, B-cell-depleted T cells, or PBMCs. Samples came from the ongoing ImmuneRACE study (first 160 participants) plus 1,254 subjects from 6 global collaborators. The repertoires were released in a freely available public database meant as a resource for research on the immune response to SARS-CoV-2. Sample metadata almost always included a de-identified subject ID, COVID-19 status, age in years and sex.

Ends trimmed: V by 2 bases, J by 6 bases; bases unmatched to a gene: 3. The CDR3 numbers 14 residues from cysteine through phenylalanine. Only the CDR3 region is kept as DNA, spanning 42 bases read in frame from base 1. Based on the germline V gene, the CDR1 and CDR2 sequences are SGHAT and FQNNGV. This clone was counted a single time. Its antigen is unknown. It has no much larger one-base neighbor in the sample; base qualities were not kept. In Seattle, one collaborating source enrolled patients while the infection was active and tracked those patients longitudinally over the course of disease. Each collaborating institution followed its own protocols to collect whole blood in K2EDTA tubes. For TCRbeta analysis, collaborator samples were shipped as frozen whole blood, as isolated PBMCs, or as DNA extracted from either sample type. TCRbeta CDR3 regions were amplified from genomic DNA by means of the immunoSEQ Assay, a bias-controlled multiplex PCR. The original methods were these. The number of nucleated cells in each sample was estimated from the amplification of reference gene primers within the assay. To quantify the absolute abundance of each unique TCRbeta CDR3 rearrangement, sequence reads were collapsed and filtered. Productive Simpson clonality was computed per sample as the square root of Simpson's diversity index over productive rearrangements. This immuneACCESS table, as held by TCRdb, lists in-frame sequences with V and J called but not all clones. Of the missing ones, under half trace to an unresolved V gene in checked studies; the others have no known cause. V and J calls and clone size are those listed in that table; D and trimming were worked out from the DNA. The sample table contains some 140,000 clones; only one count was recorded for around 83% of them. Clones ranked in the top ten supply 9% to 14% of the sample.

General study outcomes and caveats: The amount of clinical and demographic metadata varied by source and participant and was provided uncurated.

The sequence came from an older woman with COVID-19, enrolled during active disease. The chain links TRBV11-2 with TRBJ2-7; the junction holds 11 bases that match TRBD1. The sample was peripheral blood. At the DNA level, the sequence is TGTGCCAGCAGCTTATGGGGGACAGGGGGCGAGCAGTACTTC. Its translation reads: CASSLWGTGGEQYF.